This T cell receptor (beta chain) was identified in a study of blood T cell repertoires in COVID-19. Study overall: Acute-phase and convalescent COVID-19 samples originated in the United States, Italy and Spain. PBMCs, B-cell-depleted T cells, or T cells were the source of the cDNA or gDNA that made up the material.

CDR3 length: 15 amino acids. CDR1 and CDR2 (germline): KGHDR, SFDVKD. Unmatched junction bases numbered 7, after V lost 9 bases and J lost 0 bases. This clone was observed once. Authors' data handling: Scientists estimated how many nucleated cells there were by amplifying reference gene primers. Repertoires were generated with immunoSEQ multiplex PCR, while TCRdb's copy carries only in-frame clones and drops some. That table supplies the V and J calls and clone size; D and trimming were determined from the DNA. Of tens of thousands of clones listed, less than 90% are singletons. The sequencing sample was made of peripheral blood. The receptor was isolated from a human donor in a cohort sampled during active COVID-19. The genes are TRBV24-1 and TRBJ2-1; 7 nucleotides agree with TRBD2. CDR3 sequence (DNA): TGTGCCACCTCTAGCGGAGGGAGCTCCTACAATGAGCAGTTCTTC. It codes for CATSSGGSSYNEQFF.